This is a list of T cell receptor beta chains from one sample in a study of CD8 T cells in ankylosing spondylitis. TCRdb redid the calling of the 5' RACE reads with MiXCR, one entry per CDR3 protein. This sample has 350,000 to 400,000 distinct CDR3 sequences, with approximately 22% found just once. The specimen sequenced was blood, either unsorted or a sorted T cell fraction (not recorded which). Every receptor here comes from a male donor with ankylosing spondylitis or in good health (not recorded which). Each CDR3 is given with its conserved first and last residue. Each record gives: D gene, clone size, V gene, J gene, CDR3 DNA, CDR3 protein. D genes are given only for firm matches. Clone size is stated in some rows and not others, as once, few, many or a class when expanded.

D gene: NA
clone size: many
V gene: TRBV2
J gene: TRBJ2-1
CDR3 DNA: TGTGCCAGCAGTGAATATTTGAATGAGCAGTTCTTC
CDR3 protein: CASSEYLNEQFF

D gene: NA
clone size: NA
V gene: TRBV13
J gene: TRBJ2-1
CDR3 DNA: TGTGCCAGCAGTACCAAAGGCCTCTACAATGAGCAGTTCTTC
CDR3 protein: CASSTKGLYNEQFF

D gene: NA
clone size: NA
V gene: TRBV24-1
J gene: TRBJ2-7
CDR3 DNA: TGTGCCACCAGTGATGGTACTAGCAGTTGGGACGAGCAGTACTTC
CDR3 protein: CATSDGTSSWDEQYF

D gene: NA
clone size: NA
V gene: TRBV9
J gene: TRBJ2-3
CDR3 DNA: TGTGCCAGCAGCGTAGAGGGGGTGCCGACCGACACAGATACGCAGTATTTT
CDR3 protein: CASSVEGVPTDTDTQYF

D gene: NA
clone size: few
V gene: TRBV30
J gene: TRBJ2-3
CDR3 DNA: TGTGCCTGGAGTGTTGGCGGGGAAACGCAGTATTTT
CDR3 protein: CAWSVGGETQYF

D gene: NA
clone size: few
V gene: TRBV20-1
J gene: TRBJ2-1
CDR3 DNA: TGCAGTCTACCTGACTACCAATACAATGAGCAGTTCTTC
CDR3 protein: CSLPDYQYNEQFF

D gene: NA
clone size: NA
V gene: TRBV7-9
J gene: TRBJ2-7
CDR3 DNA: TGTGCCAGCAGCCCCCGGGGCCGCTACGAGCAGTACTTC
CDR3 protein: CASSPRGRYEQYF

D gene: NA
clone size: NA
V gene: TRBV2
J gene: TRBJ2-7
CDR3 DNA: TGTGCCAGCGTCAGGACAAACTACGAGCAGTACTTC
CDR3 protein: CASVRTNYEQYF

D gene: NA
clone size: few
V gene: TRBV12-3/TRBV12-4
J gene: TRBJ2-1
CDR3 DNA: TGTGCCAGCAGTCCCTTCGGGGACTACAATGAGCAGTTCTTC
CDR3 protein: CASSPFGDYNEQFF

D gene: TRBD1
clone size: few
V gene: TRBV12-3/TRBV12-4
J gene: TRBJ2-7
CDR3 DNA: TGTGCCAGCAGTTCCCTTGAAGGGACAGGGAGCTACGAGCAGTACTTC
CDR3 protein: CASSSLEGTGSYEQYF

D gene: NA
clone size: few
V gene: TRBV7-9
J gene: TRBJ2-7
CDR3 DNA: TGTGCCAGCAGCTTAGTGTCCGTTCGCGACGAGCAGTACTTC
CDR3 protein: CASSLVSVRDEQYF

D gene: NA
clone size: few
V gene: TRBV29-1
J gene: TRBJ2-1
CDR3 DNA: TGCAGCGGGGAAGGGCACAATGAGCAGTTCTTC
CDR3 protein: CSGEGHNEQFF

D gene: NA
clone size: NA
V gene: TRBV5-1
J gene: TRBJ2-2
CDR3 DNA: TGCGCCAGCAGCTTGGCCATCGCGGACAGAAGGCCCGGGGAGCTGTTTTTT
CDR3 protein: CASSLAIADRRPGELFF

D gene: NA
clone size: few
V gene: TRBV12-3/TRBV12-4
J gene: TRBJ1-1
CDR3 DNA: TGTGCCAGCAGTTTAGGTAGGACCTCGAACACTGAAGCTTTCTTT
CDR3 protein: CASSLGRTSNTEAFF

D gene: TRBD1
clone size: NA
V gene: TRBV18
J gene: TRBJ2-7
CDR3 DNA: TGTGCCAGCTCACCACGGGGACAGGGCTACTACGAGCAGTACTTC
CDR3 protein: CASSPRGQGYYEQYF

D gene: TRBD1
clone size: NA
V gene: TRBV28
J gene: TRBJ2-3
CDR3 DNA: TGTGCCAGCAGTTTCGACAGGGGGATAGATACGCAGTATTTT
CDR3 protein: CASSFDRGIDTQYF

D gene: NA
clone size: many
V gene: TRBV12-3/TRBV12-4
J gene: TRBJ2-5
CDR3 DNA: TGTGCCAGCAGTCCCCGGGAGACCCAGTACTTC
CDR3 protein: CASSPRETQYF

D gene: TRBD1
clone size: few
V gene: TRBV13
J gene: TRBJ2-1
CDR3 DNA: TGTGCCAGCAGCAATGGACAGGGGGCGAATGAGCAGTTCTTC
CDR3 protein: CASSNGQGANEQFF

D gene: NA
clone size: few
V gene: TRBV13
J gene: TRBJ2-2
CDR3 DNA: TGTGCCAGCAGCTCAGATATTCTAGGGGACACCGGGGAGCTGTTTTTT
CDR3 protein: CASSSDILGDTGELFF

D gene: NA
clone size: few
V gene: TRBV29-1
J gene: TRBJ2-2
CDR3 DNA: TGCAGCGTCCCTGGGAGGCGGGTAGGGGAGCTGTTTTTT
CDR3 protein: CSVPGRRVGELFF

D gene: NA
clone size: few
V gene: TRBV13
J gene: TRBJ2-7
CDR3 DNA: TGTGCCAGCAGCTTCTGGGAGGGGGGCAAAGCCTACGAGCAGTACTTC
CDR3 protein: CASSFWEGGKAYEQYF

D gene: NA
clone size: many
V gene: TRBV29-1
J gene: TRBJ2-3
CDR3 DNA: TGCAGCGGAGCCATCCAGACAGATACGCAGTATTTT
CDR3 protein: CSGAIQTDTQYF

D gene: NA
clone size: NA
V gene: TRBV20-1
J gene: TRBJ2-5
CDR3 DNA: TGCAGTGCTAGAGACGGGGACCGCCCGGGGGAGACCCAGTACTTC
CDR3 protein: CSARDGDRPGETQYF

D gene: NA
clone size: NA
V gene: TRBV7-2
J gene: TRBJ2-1
CDR3 DNA: TGTGCCAGCAGCTTATTCCTAAGCTCCTACAATGAGCAGTTCTTC
CDR3 protein: CASSLFLSSYNEQFF

D gene: TRBD1
clone size: few
V gene: TRBV20-1
J gene: TRBJ2-3
CDR3 DNA: TGCAGTGCTGGCAGGGGGCCTACAGATACGCAGTATTTT
CDR3 protein: CSAGRGPTDTQYF

D gene: NA
clone size: few
V gene: TRBV12-3/TRBV12-4
J gene: TRBJ2-4
CDR3 DNA: TGTGCCAGCACCGGACAGCCCGGGGACATTCAGTACTTC
CDR3 protein: CASTGQPGDIQYF

D gene: NA
clone size: once
V gene: TRBV12-3/TRBV12-4
J gene: TRBJ2-1
CDR3 DNA: TGTGCCAGCAGTTTGGGCCCAGCCTACAATGAGCAGTTCTTC
CDR3 protein: CASSLGPAYNEQFF

D gene: NA
clone size: NA
V gene: TRBV30
J gene: TRBJ1-6
CDR3 DNA: TGTGCCTGGTCCTACGGCGAGAATTCACCCCTCCACTTT
CDR3 protein: CAWSYGENSPLHF

D gene: TRBD2
clone size: few
V gene: TRBV6-5
J gene: TRBJ2-1
CDR3 DNA: TGTGCCAGCAGTTCCGCGACTAGCGGGGGGGATGAGCAGTTCTTC
CDR3 protein: CASSSATSGGDEQFF

D gene: TRBD2
clone size: many
V gene: TRBV5-1
J gene: TRBJ2-1
CDR3 DNA: TGCGCCAGCCGGGGGGTCATACCTCGGGGGAATGAGCAGTTCTTC
CDR3 protein: CASRGVIPRGNEQFF

D gene: TRBD1
clone size: NA
V gene: TRBV12-3/TRBV12-4
J gene: TRBJ2-7
CDR3 DNA: TGTGCCAGCGGACAGGGTTCGGGAGAGCAGTACTTC
CDR3 protein: CASGQGSGEQYF

D gene: NA
clone size: NA
V gene: TRBV4-1
J gene: TRBJ2-7
CDR3 DNA: TGCGCCAGCAGCCAAGAGGGCACGTCCTACGAGCAGTACTTC
CDR3 protein: CASSQEGTSYEQYF

D gene: NA
clone size: once
V gene: TRBV6-5
J gene: TRBJ2-1
CDR3 DNA: TGTGCCAGCAGTTACTCTGGCGGGGGCCCCGGCAATGAGCAGTTCTTC
CDR3 protein: CASSYSGGGPGNEQFF

D gene: NA
clone size: many
V gene: TRBV27
J gene: TRBJ1-1
CDR3 DNA: TGTGCCAGCAGAGCTAGGGACATTACCATGAACACTGAAGCTTTCTTT
CDR3 protein: CASRARDITMNTEAFF

D gene: TRBD1
clone size: few
V gene: TRBV6-4
J gene: TRBJ2-3
CDR3 DNA: TGTGCCAGCAGCCCAAGGACAGGCGGTATGGATACGCAGTATTTT
CDR3 protein: CASSPRTGGMDTQYF

D gene: NA
clone size: NA
V gene: TRBV29-1
J gene: TRBJ2-7
CDR3 DNA: TGCAGCGTTGAAGTTTTGGGTGGGAGCTCCTACGAGCAGTACTTC
CDR3 protein: CSVEVLGGSSYEQYF

D gene: NA
clone size: many
V gene: TRBV12-3/TRBV12-4
J gene: TRBJ2-1
CDR3 DNA: TGTGCCAGCAGTGGGGGGTCCTACAATGAGCAGTTCTTC
CDR3 protein: CASSGGSYNEQFF

D gene: TRBD2
clone size: NA
V gene: TRBV29-1
J gene: TRBJ2-4
CDR3 DNA: TGCAGCGGGCGGGGGTATTTGAACATTCAGTACTTC
CDR3 protein: CSGRGYLNIQYF

D gene: NA
clone size: few
V gene: TRBV28
J gene: TRBJ2-2
CDR3 DNA: TGTGCCAGCAGTTTAAATGTCCAGGCGGACACCGGGGAGCTGTTTTTT
CDR3 protein: CASSLNVQADTGELFF

D gene: NA
clone size: few
V gene: TRBV28
J gene: TRBJ1-5
CDR3 DNA: TGTGCCAGCAGTCCACATCGACAGGTGCCCAATCAGCCCCAGCATTTT
CDR3 protein: CASSPHRQVPNQPQHF

D gene: TRBD1
clone size: NA
V gene: TRBV27
J gene: TRBJ1-6
CDR3 DNA: TGTGCCAGCAAGGGACAGGGCCGATCACCCCTCCACTTT
CDR3 protein: CASKGQGRSPLHF

D gene: TRBD1
clone size: NA
V gene: TRBV27
J gene: TRBJ2-1
CDR3 DNA: TGTGCCAGCAGGCCAGGACAGGGTGATTACAATGAGCAGTTCTTC
CDR3 protein: CASRPGQGDYNEQFF

D gene: TRBD1
clone size: NA
V gene: TRBV7-9
J gene: TRBJ2-7
CDR3 DNA: TGTGCCAGCAGCGCTGGACAGGGTCTGAGCGAGCAGTACTTC
CDR3 protein: CASSAGQGLSEQYF

D gene: TRBD2
clone size: NA
V gene: TRBV18
J gene: TRBJ2-5
CDR3 DNA: TGTGCCAGCTCACCACCGACGCTAGCGGGGGCCCAAGAGACCCAGTACTTC
CDR3 protein: CASSPPTLAGAQETQYF

D gene: NA
clone size: NA
V gene: TRBV4-1
J gene: TRBJ1-5
CDR3 DNA: TGCGCCAGCAGCCAACCCGGGACCCAGCCCCAGCATTTT
CDR3 protein: CASSQPGTQPQHF

D gene: TRBD2
clone size: few
V gene: TRBV7-9
J gene: TRBJ2-5
CDR3 DNA: TGTGCCAGCAGCTTACTACCGGGACTACAAGAGACCCAGTACTTC
CDR3 protein: CASSLLPGLQETQYF

D gene: TRBD1
clone size: NA
V gene: TRBV7-9
J gene: TRBJ2-3
CDR3 DNA: TGTGCCAGCAGCGGTCACAGGGGACCCTTGACAGATACGCAGTATTTT
CDR3 protein: CASSGHRGPLTDTQYF

D gene: NA
clone size: NA
V gene: TRBV11-2
J gene: TRBJ2-1
CDR3 DNA: TGTGCCAGCAGCTTAGTGGTCAGGGCTAATGAGCAGTTCTTC
CDR3 protein: CASSLVVRANEQFF

D gene: NA
clone size: NA
V gene: TRBV7-6
J gene: TRBJ2-2
CDR3 DNA: TGTGCCAGCAGCTTAGAGGTTGTGAACACCGGGGAGCTGTTTTTT
CDR3 protein: CASSLEVVNTGELFF

D gene: NA
clone size: NA
V gene: TRBV29-1
J gene: TRBJ2-1
CDR3 DNA: TGCAGCGTTGGAGGGGGGCCCTTCGGCAATGAGCAGTTCTTC
CDR3 protein: CSVGGGPFGNEQFF

D gene: NA
clone size: NA
V gene: TRBV12-3/TRBV12-4
J gene: TRBJ2-7
CDR3 DNA: TGTGCCAGCAGTCCTGGGGGGGCCGGTTCCTACGAGCAGTACTTC
CDR3 protein: CASSPGGAGSYEQYF

D gene: NA
clone size: few
V gene: TRBV5-1
J gene: TRBJ2-1
CDR3 DNA: TGCGCCAGCAGCTTGGCCGGGACAATCCACAATGAGCAGTTCTTC
CDR3 protein: CASSLAGTIHNEQFF

D gene: TRBD1
clone size: NA
V gene: TRBV10-1
J gene: TRBJ2-1
CDR3 DNA: TGCGCCAGCACGGGACAGGGGGCGAATGAGCAGTTCTTC
CDR3 protein: CASTGQGANEQFF